The 25 T cell receptor beta chains below come from one sample, sequenced in a study of T cells in narcolepsy. Measured with immunoSEQ multiplex PCR; TCRdb has only the in-frame clones, and not every one. The sample lists about 24,000 clones, 65% to 90% occurring once. What was sequenced was memory (CD45RA-) CD4+ T cells from blood. These receptors all come from a human donor in good health.

This clone was counted once. CDR3 region: CASSSTRTDITGELFF. The CDR3 coding sequence is TGTGCCAGCAGCTCCACCCGGACAGATATCACCGGGGAGCTGTTTTTT. The rearrangement links TRBV11-3 to TRBJ2-2, with a weak D call TRBD1 (6 bases). The CDR3 contains 16 residues. V was clipped by 4 bases and J by 4 bases, with 16 bases between them. Germline CDR1 is SGHNT and CDR2 is YENEEA.

The chain combines TRBV7-9 with TRBJ2-1; a weak D match, TRBD1 (6 bases). The germline V gene encodes CDR1 SEHNR and CDR2 FQNEAQ (reference sequence). V lost 4 bases, J lost 8 bases, and 12 bases lay in between. CDR3 length: 13 residues. The CDR3 bases are TGTGCCAGCAGCTCGGACAGTTTGGATGAGCAGTTCTTC. This sequence encodes CASSSDSLDEQFF.

This chain uses TRBV18 with TRBJ2-1; maybe TRBD2 (5 bases). CDR3 length: 17 amino acids. The germline V gene has CDR1 KGHSH and CDR2 LQKENI. V dropped 0 bases and J dropped 3 bases, with 15 bases sitting between them. The CDR3 reads CASSPPSGSGGYNEQFF. CDR3 DNA: TGTGCCAGCTCACCACCGTCTGGGAGTGGAGGCTACAATGAGCAGTTCTTC.

J is TRBJ2-7 and V is TRBV2, with TRBD1 identical over 7 bases. The CDR3 runs to 17 residues. Germline CDR1 reads SNHLY; CDR2 reads FYNNEI. V trimming: 0 bases; J trimming: 5 bases; junction bases outside the gene matches: 13. CDR3 DNA: TGTGCCAGCAGTGAAGCTCTAACGACAGGGATCCTCGACGAGCAGTACTTC. This encodes CASSEALTTGILDEQYF.

This clone was recorded a few times. The chain joins TRBV6-5 to TRBJ2-4; TRBD1 aligns across 7 bases. Unmatched junction bases numbered 9, after V lost 3 bases and J lost 7 bases. Germline V gene sequence: CDR1 MNHEY, CDR2 SVGAGI. CDR3 length: 15 residues. This CDR3 reads CASSYHKTGTNIQYF. The CDR3 DNA reads as TGTGCCAGCAGTTATCACAAGACAGGGACGAACATTCAGTACTTC.

A single count supports this clone. The chain joins TRBV7-2 to TRBJ2-5; 11 bases are shared with TRBD2. J lost 4 bases, V lost 5 bases, and 6 bases had no gene match. Germline V gives CDR1 SGHTA, CDR2 FQGNSA. The CDR3 totals 15 residues. The DNA of the CDR3 is TGTGCCAGCAGCACAACTAGCGGGAGTCGAGAGACCCAGTACTTC. Translating it yields CASSTTSGSRETQYF.

The V gene is TRBV2, the J gene TRBJ2-7, with a possible D match to TRBD1 (5 bases). This CDR3 spans 14 amino acids. Germline CDR1 is SNHLY and CDR2 is FYNNEI. V lost 6 bases and J 1 base, leaving 13 bases between the germline ends. The CDR3 nucleotides are TGTGCCAGCAGGGAACAGGACGGTTCCTACGAGCAGTACTTC. Translation gives CASREQDGSYEQYF.

The rearrangement joins TRBV21-1 to TRBJ1-2; the table names TRBD1, a call not compared with the DNA. TRBV21-1 is recorded as a pseudogene. CDR3 size: 15 residues. Here the CDR3 DNA reads TGTGCCAGCAGCAACCCGGGACAGACCTCGAAGGGCTACACCTTC. This gives the protein CASSNPGQTSKGYTF.

The J gene is TRBJ1-1, the V gene TRBV6-5, with D uncertain. V lost 2 bases, J lost 7 bases, and 11 bases lay in between. The CDR3 loop spans 13 amino acids. Per the germline V gene, CDR1 is MNHEY and CDR2 is SVGAGI. The CDR3: CASSYGAASEAFF. In DNA form, the CDR3 reads TGTGCCAGCAGTTACGGCGCGGCGAGTGAAGCTTTCTTT.

The rearrangement uses TRBV6-4 and TRBJ2-3; D is unclear. This CDR3 is 11 amino acids long. V dropped 6 bases and J dropped 6 bases, with 7 bases sitting between them. Germline V gene lookup returns CDR1 MRHNA and CDR2 SNTAGT. The CDR3 region is CASRLGDTQYF. The CDR3 DNA reads TGTGCCAGCAGATTAGGGGATACGCAGTATTTT.

The chain's CDR3 is CASSHTTRAKNIQYF. CDR3 sequence (DNA): TGTGCCAGCAGCCATACTACGCGGGCCAAAAACATTCAGTACTTC. The J gene is TRBJ2-4, the V gene TRBV7-9; D uncertain. The germline V gene encodes CDR1 SEHNR and CDR2 FQNEAQ (reference sequence). V was pared by 5 bases and J by 1 base, with 12 bases between. The length of the CDR3 is 15 residues.

The chain joins TRBV11-2 to TRBJ1-1, with D hard to call. Germline V CDR1 and CDR2: SGHAT, FQNNGV. V was clipped by 0 bases and J by 0 bases, with 8 bases between them. The CDR3 totals 15 residues. This chain's CDR3 is CASSLDPSMNTEAFF. The CDR3 bases are TGTGCCAGCAGCTTAGATCCCTCTATGAACACTGAAGCTTTCTTT.

The chain combines TRBV7-6 with TRBJ2-2; 13 bases agree with TRBD2. Trimming took 1 base from V and 5 from J; bases not matched to a gene: 4. This CDR3 is 17 amino acids long. CDR1 and CDR2 (germline): SGHVS, FNYEAQ. CDR3 DNA sequence: TGTGCCAGCAGCTTAGGACTAGCGGGAGGTGGGACCGGGGAGCTGTTTTTT. As protein: CASSLGLAGGGTGELFF.

The chain has TRBV6-6 and TRBJ1-1, with 7 bases lining up with TRBD1. From germline, CDR1 is MNHNY and CDR2 SVGAGI (reference sequence). V lost 6 bases and J lost 1; bases outside the gene matches: 2. The CDR3 contains 13 residues. In nucleotides, the CDR3 is TGTGCCAGCAGGAGGACAGGGAACACTGAAGCTTTCTTT. Amino acid sequence: CASRRTGNTEAFF.

This clone was observed a few times. The V and J genes are TRBV20-1 and TRBJ2-1; D is possibly TRBD2 (6 bases). Germline V CDR1 and CDR2: DFQATT, SNEGSKA (reference sequence). V gave up 5 bases and J gave up 12 bases, with 11 bases separating them. There are 10 residues in the CDR3. The CDR3 sequence is CSASLASQFF. For the CDR3, the DNA is TGCAGTGCTTCACTAGCTTCGCAGTTCTTC.

As DNA, the CDR3 is TGTGCCAGCAGGAACAGGGAAGTGGGCAATCAGCCCCAGCATTTT. It specifies CASRNREVGNQPQHF. V and J are TRBV28 and TRBJ1-5; D might be TRBD1 (6 bases). V lost 6 bases to trimming and J lost 2 bases, with 14 bases between them. This CDR3 region has 15 residues. The germline CDR1 and CDR2 sequences are MDHEN and SYDVKM.

J is TRBJ2-1 and V is TRBV28, with 10 bases fitting TRBD1. CDR1 MDHEN and CDR2 SYDVKM come from the germline V gene. With V trimmed by 11 bases and J by 7 bases, 8 bases remained unmatched. The CDR3 runs to 13 residues. CDR3 residues: CAGGTGVLNEQFF. The CDR3 coding sequence is TGTGCCGGCGGGACAGGGGTATTAAATGAGCAGTTCTTC.

The V call is TRBV5-1, the J call TRBJ2-5; 8 bases align to TRBD1. The CDR3 extends over 17 amino acids. Germline V CDR1 and CDR2: SGHRS, YFSETQ. J was trimmed by 4 bases and V by 0 bases; bases with no gene match: 11. For the CDR3, the DNA is TGCGCCAGCAGCTTGGCACCAGGGGGCATGGAGGGAGAGACCCAGTACTTC. Protein product: CASSLAPGGMEGETQYF.

This clone was seen a single time. This chain uses TRBV9 with TRBJ2-5; a possible D gene is TRBD2 (5 bases). The V and J ends lost 3 bases and 5 bases respectively, with 14 bases between them. The CDR3 contains 14 residues. CDR1 is SGDLS, CDR2 YYNGEE, per germline. The CDR3 loop is CASSASLGEETQYF. DNA for the CDR3: TGTGCCAGCAGCGCCAGCCTGGGAGAGGAGACCCAGTACTTC.

This chain uses TRBV6-5 with TRBJ1-1; 7 bases fit TRBD1. V shed 5 bases, J shed 0 bases, and the junction held 6 bases outside the gene matches. This CDR3 region has 15 residues. Germline V CDR1 and CDR2: MNHEY, SVGAGI. The CDR3 region has the DNA TGTGCCAGCAGTCCGACGGGACAGCTGAACACTGAAGCTTTCTTT. Its protein is CASSPTGQLNTEAFF.

This clone has a single count. The rearrangement joins TRBV12-5 to TRBJ2-3, with TRBD1 matching over 9 bases. CDR3 length: 15 amino acids. Trimming at V came to 3 bases and at J to 7 bases, leaving 8 bases not matched to a gene. Germline V gene lookup returns CDR1 LGHNT and CDR2 FRNRAP. The CDR3 is CASGFSGQGEHTQYF. DNA of the CDR3: TGTGCTAGTGGTTTCTCGGGACAGGGAGAGCATACGCAGTATTTT.

This chain uses TRBV10-3 with TRBJ2-3, with D perhaps TRBD2 (6 bases). The V end was cut by 0 bases, the J end by 2 bases, with 12 bases between. Germline CDR1 ENHRY, CDR2 SYGVKD. CDR3 length: 16 residues. The DNA of the CDR3 is TGTGCCATCAGTGAGTCCGGGGCGGGACCCACAGATACGCAGTATTTT. Amino acid sequence: CAISESGAGPTDTQYF.

In its sample, this clone was seen a few times. The chain joins TRBV5-1 to TRBJ2-7; a weak D match, TRBD2 (6 bases). The CDR3 consists of 14 residues. The V gene's germline CDR1 is SGHRS and CDR2 YFSETQ. The ends were cut back, 0 bases at V and 4 bases at J, with 11 bases in the middle. In DNA form, the CDR3 reads TGCGCCAGCAGCTTGGTGGCGGGGAGGTACGAGCAGTACTTC. This translates into CASSLVAGRYEQYF.

This clone has just one count. This chain connects TRBV28 to TRBJ2-2; TRBD1 matches 11 bases. Germline CDR1 is MDHEN and CDR2 is SYDVKM. The CDR3 spans 15 residues. J was trimmed by 6 bases and V by 6 bases; bases with no gene match: 6. As DNA, the CDR3 is TGTGCCAGCAGGACGGGACAGGGGGTTTCCGGGGAGCTGTTTTTT. Amino acid sequence: CASRTGQGVSGELFF.

This chain links TRBV21-1 with TRBJ2-2. TRBV21-1 is deemed a pseudogene. This CDR3 is built from 14 residues. CDR3 sequence (DNA): TGTGCCAGCGCTTTGGGTACGAACACCGGGGAGCTGTTTTTT. It codes for CASALGTNTGELFF.